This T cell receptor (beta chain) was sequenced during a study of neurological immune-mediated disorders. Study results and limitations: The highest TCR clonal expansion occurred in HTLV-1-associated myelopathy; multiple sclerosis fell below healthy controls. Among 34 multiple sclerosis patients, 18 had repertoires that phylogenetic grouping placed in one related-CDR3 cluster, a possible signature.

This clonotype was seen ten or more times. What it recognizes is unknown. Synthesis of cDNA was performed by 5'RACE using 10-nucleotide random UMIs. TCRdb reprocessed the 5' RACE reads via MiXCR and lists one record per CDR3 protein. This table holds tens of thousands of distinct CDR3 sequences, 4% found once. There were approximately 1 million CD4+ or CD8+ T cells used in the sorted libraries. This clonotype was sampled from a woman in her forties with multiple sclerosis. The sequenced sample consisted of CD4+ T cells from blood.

CDR3 DNA sequence: TGCAGTGCTAGTCCGACAGGGGGCCGCTACGAGCAGTACTTC. Translation: CSASPTGGRYEQYF. The chain is built from TRBV20-1 and TRBJ2-7, with 10 bases identical to TRBD1. The germline CDR1 and CDR2 sequences are DFQATT and SNEGSKA (reference sequence). V dropped 3 bases and J dropped 3; count of bases not matched to a gene: 5. This CDR3 has 14 residues.